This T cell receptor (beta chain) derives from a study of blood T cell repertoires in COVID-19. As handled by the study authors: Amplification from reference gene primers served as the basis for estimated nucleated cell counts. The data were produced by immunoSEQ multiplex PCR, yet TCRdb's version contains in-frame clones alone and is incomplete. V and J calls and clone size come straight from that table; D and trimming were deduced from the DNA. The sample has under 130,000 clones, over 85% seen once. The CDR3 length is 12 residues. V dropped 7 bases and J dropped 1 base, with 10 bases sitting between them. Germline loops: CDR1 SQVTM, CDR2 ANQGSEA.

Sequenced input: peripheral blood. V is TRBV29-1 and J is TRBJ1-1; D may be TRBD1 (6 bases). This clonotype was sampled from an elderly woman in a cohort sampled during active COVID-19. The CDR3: CSALTGNTEAFF. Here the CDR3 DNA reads TGCAGCGCTTTGACAGGGAACACTGAAGCTTTCTTT.